One and the same sample provided the 20 T cell receptor beta chains below, sequenced in a study of T cells in Graves' hyperthyroidism and ophthalmopathy. TCR beta CDR3 sequences were amplified from RNA transcripts. First-round RT-PCR with HTBI primers amplified the TCR CDR3 region. TCRdb fed the multiplex PCR reads into MiXCR, producing one record per CDR3 protein. The sample records more than 350,000 distinct CDR3 sequences, about 15% being singletons. The sequenced material came from blood. These receptors were obtained from a woman in her fifties or sixties with Graves' ophthalmopathy.

This clonotype turned up a few times. This rearrangement joins TRBV9 to TRBJ2-5, with TRBD1 matching 7 bases. Germline V CDR1 and CDR2: SGDLS, YYNGEE. J lost 4 bases, V lost 4 bases, and 16 bases had no gene match. The CDR3 runs 17 residues. CDR3 protein: CASSLGAGAGGRETQYF. DNA for the CDR3: TGTGCCAGCAGCCTGGGGGCTGGGGCAGGGGGTCGAGAGACCCAGTACTTC.

The CDR3 nucleotides read TGTGCCATCAGACCACCGGGGCGGGATCAAACTGAAGCTTTCTTT. As protein: CAIRPPGRDQTEAFF. V gene TRBV10-3 combines with J gene TRBJ1-1, with a weak D call TRBD1 (5 bases). This CDR3 comprises 15 residues. The germline gives CDR1 ENHRY, CDR2 SYGVKD. With 6 bases removed from V and 5 bases from J, the gap between germline ends came to 19 bases.

Of note for this clonotype: Possible read error: a much larger clone is one base away. The V call is TRBV10-3, the J call TRBJ2-5; D is unclear. The CDR3 has 13 residues. Trimming left V 4 bases short and J 0 bases short, with 6 bases between. CDR1 ENHRY and CDR2 SYGVKD come from the germline V gene. CDR3 sequence: CAISGFDQETQYF. The CDR3 coding sequence is TGTGCCATCAGTGGGTTTGACCAAGAGACCCAGTACTTC.

The rearrangement uses TRBV14 and TRBJ2-5, with D perhaps matching TRBD2 (5 bases). This CDR3 comprises 15 residues. V dropped 4 bases and J dropped 1 base, with 13 bases sitting between them. CDR1 is SGHDN and CDR2 is FVKESK in the germline V gene. The CDR3 sequence is CASSRLRGLQETQYF. CDR3 nucleotides: TGTGCCAGCAGCCGGTTACGGGGTCTCCAAGAGACCCAGTACTTC.

The V and J genes are TRBV10-3 and TRBJ1-1; no clear D. Trimming removed 2 bases at V and 2 bases at J, with 9 bases between. This CDR3 comprises 14 residues. Germline V lookup: CDR1 ENHRY, CDR2 SYGVKD. DNA for the CDR3: TGTGCCATCAGTGAGGACGGACCAAACACTGAAGCTTTCTTT. Its translation is CAISEDGPNTEAFF.

In its sample, this clonotype was seen a few times. The rearrangement links TRBV10-3 to TRBJ2-5, with a possible D match to TRBD2 (7 bases). Germline values: CDR1 ENHRY, CDR2 SYGVKD. V was trimmed by 2 bases and J by 5 bases, leaving 18 bases between them. The CDR3 spans 16 residues. This chain's CDR3 is CAISEPYGGPTETQYF. DNA for the CDR3: TGTGCCATCAGTGAGCCCTACGGGGGGCCCACCGAGACCCAGTACTTC.

This clonotype was seen repeatedly, ten times or more. The V gene is TRBV5-1, the J gene TRBJ2-3, with TRBD1 matching 8 bases. V lost 4 bases, J lost 2 bases, and 6 bases stayed unmatched. The CDR3 covers 15 residues. Germline CDR1 is SGHRS and CDR2 is YFSETQ. CDR3 DNA: TGCGCCAGCAGCCCGGGACAGGTCGTCACAGATACGCAGTATTTT. This sequence encodes CASSPGQVVTDTQYF.

There are many counts of this clonotype. The chain joins TRBV20-1 to TRBJ2-1; 10 bases fit TRBD1. The CDR3 extends over 16 amino acids. The V gene's germline CDR1 is DFQATT and CDR2 SNEGSKA (reference sequence). Unmatched junction bases numbered 11, after V lost 1 base and J lost 8 bases. Here the CDR3 reads CSARVPGQGSLYEQFF. The CDR3 nucleotides are TGCAGTGCTAGAGTACCGGGACAGGGGTCTCTGTATGAGCAGTTCTTC.

The sample holds many counts of this clonotype. This chain connects TRBV12-3 or TRBV12-4 to TRBJ2-5; D is uncertain. The CDR3 consists of 14 residues. Trimming took off 1 base at V and 4 bases at J, with 10 bases between the two ends. Here the CDR3 reads CASSLGRRRETQYF. CDR3 nucleotides: TGTGCCAGCAGTTTAGGCAGGCGGCGAGAGACCCAGTACTTC.

This sequence joins TRBV20-1 and TRBJ2-1, with 7 bases aligning to TRBD2. The CDR3 loop spans 13 amino acids. V shed 7 bases and J 9 bases; nucleotides not matched to a gene: 12. CDR1 and CDR2 from the germline V gene are DFQATT and SNEGSKA (reference sequence). CDR3 DNA: TGCAGTGGTCAGACAGTGTCGGGGGGTGAGCAGTTCTTC. It codes for CSGQTVSGGEQFF.

This clonotype was found many times. V gene TRBV11-2 combines with J gene TRBJ2-1, with a tentative D call TRBD2 (5 bases). The CDR3 covers 15 residues. CDR1 SGHAT and CDR2 FQNNGV come from the germline V gene. Deletions cut 5 bases from V and 0 bases from J, with 11 bases between. CDR3 DNA: TGTGCCAGCAGCCCAGAGCGGAACTCCTACAATGAGCAGTTCTTC. Amino acids: CASSPERNSYNEQFF.

This clonotype was seen more than once but under ten times. J is TRBJ2-3 and V is TRBV11-2, with 7 nucleotides matching TRBD1. CDR3 length: 12 amino acids. Germline V lookup: CDR1 SGHAT, CDR2 FQNNGV. With V trimmed by 5 bases and J by 6 bases, 2 bases remained unmatched. The CDR3 bases are TGTGCCAGCAGCCGACAGGGCGATACGCAGTATTTT. Residues: CASSRQGDTQYF.

This clonotype was observed at least ten times. The rearrangement links TRBV5-1 to TRBJ1-2; D call uncertain. With 5 bases removed from V and 5 bases from J, the gap between germline ends came to 13 bases. CDR3 length: 13 amino acids. Germline lookup yields CDR1 SGHRS and CDR2 YFSETQ. DNA of the CDR3: TGCGCCAGCAGGGGCAGCCCGGGGTATGGCTACACCTTC. It yields the protein CASRGSPGYGYTF.

This clonotype has just a few counts. CDR3 sequence: CASMGSNQPQHF. The CDR3, as DNA: TGTGCCAGTATGGGGAGCAATCAGCCCCAGCATTTT. The V call is TRBV19, the J call TRBJ1-5; no reliable D call. The CDR3 length is 12 residues. Germline V gives CDR1 LNHDA, CDR2 SQIVND (reference sequence). V was trimmed by 7 bases and J by 1 base, leaving 5 bases between them.

The sample holds many counts of this clonotype. The chain recombines TRBV24-1 with TRBJ2-1; 12 bases are a match to TRBD2. Germline loops: CDR1 KGHDR, CDR2 SFDVKD. With 4 bases clipped from V and 6 bases from J, the junction kept 6 bases outside the gene matches. The CDR3 runs 16 residues. CDR3 residues: CATSDPGLAGTNEQFF. The CDR3 DNA reads as TGTGCCACCAGTGACCCCGGACTAGCGGGGACCAATGAGCAGTTCTTC.

This clonotype was counted many times. The chain carries TRBV2 and TRBJ1-1; 7 nucleotides align to TRBD1. Germline V CDR1 and CDR2: SNHLY, FYNNEI. The ends lost 3 bases at V and 5 bases at J; junction bases unmatched: 6. The CDR3 is made up of 14 amino acids. The CDR3 region has the DNA TGTGCCAGCAGTGAGGGCAGGGGGAGTACTGAAGCTTTCTTT. Encoded protein: CASSEGRGSTEAFF.

This clonotype was counted only a few times. V is TRBV9 and J is TRBJ2-2, with D uncertain. The V end was cut by 0 bases, the J end by 5 bases, with 14 bases between. CDR1 and CDR2 from the germline V gene are SGDLS and YYNGEE. The CDR3 contains 16 residues. The CDR3 reads CASSVGSGAGTGELFF. Here the CDR3 DNA reads TGTGCCAGCAGCGTAGGATCGGGTGCCGGAACCGGGGAGCTGTTTTTT. The complete variable domain, with remaining parts taken from reference TRBV9 and TRBJ2-2, reads DSGVTQTPKHLITATGQRVTLRCSPRSGDLSVYWYQQSLDQGLQFLIQYYNGEERAKGNILERFSAQQFPDLHSELNLSSLELGDSALYFCASSVGSGAGTGELFFGEGSRLTVL.

This clonotype showed up many times. The rearrangement links TRBV6-1 to TRBJ2-5; TRBD2 matches at 7 bases. J lost 4 bases, V lost 6 bases, and 5 bases had no gene match. Germline values: CDR1 MNHNS, CDR2 SASEGT. The CDR3 runs 13 residues. The CDR3 coding sequence is TGTGCCAGCAGCCGCGGGAGTGGAGAGACCCAGTACTTC. Translated, it gives CASSRGSGETQYF.

This clonotype was counted ten times or more. The rearrangement links TRBV2 to TRBJ2-7; 11 bases are a match to TRBD2. This CDR3 contains 14 residues. The junction had 3 bases not matched to a gene; V was cut back by 6 bases and J by 2 bases. The germline CDR1 and CDR2 sequences are SNHLY and FYNNEI. The CDR3 here is CASSGLAGTYEQYF. The CDR3, as DNA: TGTGCCAGCAGCGGACTAGCGGGCACCTACGAGCAGTACTTC. Full variable domain (rest looked up from reference TRBV2 and TRBJ2-7): EPEVTQTPSHQVTQMGQEVILRCVPISNHLYFYWYRQILGQKVEFLVSFYNNEISEKSEIFDDQFSVERPDGSNFTLKIRSTKLEDSAMYFCASSGLAGTYEQYFGPGTRLTVT.

Ten or more counts support this clonotype. The genes are TRBV12-3 or TRBV12-4 and TRBJ2-5; 8 bases are shared with TRBD2. J was trimmed by 5 bases and V by 6 bases; bases with no gene match: 11. The CDR3 is 15 residues long. The CDR3 nucleotides are TGTGCCAGCAGGGTAACTAGCGGACCAGGGGAGACCCAGTACTTC. Amino acid sequence: CASRVTSGPGETQYF.